Each of the 5 T cell receptor beta chains below was sequenced from the same sample in a study of blood T cell repertoires in COVID-19. The protocol was immunoSEQ multiplex PCR, while the TCRdb copy is restricted to in-frame clones and leaves out a portion. The sample has a few hundred thousand clones, 75% to 90% seen once. The sequencing sample was made of PBMCs or T cells enriched from blood (not recorded which). The receptors stem from a man aged 18 to 29 who had recovered from COVID-19.

The CDR3 DNA reads as TGTGCCAGCAGTGAACTCGGGGAGGGGTCCTACAATGAGCAGTTCTTC. This gives the protein CASSELGEGSYNEQFF. The V gene is TRBV6-1, the J gene TRBJ2-1, with 7 bases fitting TRBD2. V lost 2 bases to trimming and J lost 1 base; unmatched junction nucleotides: 5. Germline V lookup: CDR1 MNHNS, CDR2 SASEGT. The CDR3 is 16 amino acids.

V usage is TRBV28 and J usage is TRBJ1-6; 8 bases fit TRBD1. J lost 0 bases, V lost 6 bases, and 10 bases had no gene match. The CDR3 sequence is 18 residues long. Germline CDR1 reads MDHEN; CDR2 reads SYDVKM. The CDR3 here is CASRIRDRRLSYNSPLHF. The CDR3 region has the DNA TGTGCCAGCAGAATCAGGGACAGGAGACTCTCCTATAATTCACCCCTCCACTTT.

This chain uses TRBV19 with TRBJ1-1; D remains ambiguous. Trimming took off 3 bases at V and 11 bases at J, with 10 bases between the two ends. The CDR3 is made up of 11 amino acids. Germline V CDR1 and CDR2: LNHDA, SQIVND (reference sequence). In nucleotides, the CDR3 is TGTGCCAGTAGTATTTTTCGGTCGGCTTTCTTT. It codes for CASSIFRSAFF.

This chain connects TRBV7-9 to TRBJ1-1, with a weak D call TRBD1 (5 bases). Between the trimmed V and J ends, which lost 2 bases and 3 bases, there was a span of 7 bases. Germline assignment: CDR1 SEHNR and CDR2 FQNEAQ (reference sequence). This CDR3 is 13 amino acids long. In DNA, the CDR3 is TGTGCCAGCAGCTTATCAGGGTACACTGAAGCTTTCTTT. Encoded protein: CASSLSGYTEAFF.

V gene TRBV7-9 combines with J gene TRBJ1-1; maybe TRBD1 (6 bases). V was clipped by 5 bases and J by 1 base, with 11 bases between them. CDR3 length equals 14 residues. CDR1 and CDR2 (germline): SEHNR, FQNEAQ (reference sequence). CDR3 DNA sequence: TGTGCCAGCAGCGGACCGGACAGGAACACTGAAGCTTTCTTT. Protein sequence: CASSGPDRNTEAFF.